These 20 T cell receptor beta chains were sequenced from one sample in a study of CXCR3-negative and CXCR3-positive naive CD8 T cells. Overall study findings and caveats: The TRB CDR3s that CXCR3-positive naive cells carried were more hydrophobic than those of CXCR3-negative naive cells.

These TCRs' antigens remain unknown. Libraries of TRB cDNA were made by 5' RACE and carried UMIs. TCRdb re-called the 5' RACE reads and gives one entry per CDR3 protein, without DNA. The sample totals some 120,000 distinct CDR3 sequences; its top ten clones hold around 0.38%. Input material: naive CXCR3+ CD8+ T cells from blood. Subset reported: CD45RO-CCR7+CD27+CD95- naive CD8+ T cells expressing CXCR3 (TNR3+). Source of these receptors: a human donor in good health. Some clones in this sample may be carry-over from other donors' samples.

The chain carries TRBV29-1 and TRBJ1-1. CDR1 is SQVTM and CDR2 is ANQGSEA in the germline V gene. This CDR3 is built from 12 residues. CDR3 amino acids: CSVVEMNTEAFF.

The genes are TRBV29-1 and TRBJ2-1; with no DNA, the TCRdb D assignment of TRBD1 cannot be verified. Germline-derived CDR1 and CDR2 are SQVTM and ANQGSEA. There are 12 residues in the CDR3. The CDR3 here is CSSITGDNEQFF.

The rearrangement joins TRBV29-1 to TRBJ2-1; with no DNA, the TCRdb D assignment of TRBD1 cannot be verified. This CDR3 is built from 14 residues. Looked up from germline, CDR1 is SQVTM and CDR2 is ANQGSEA. The CDR3 sequence: CSVQERPLYNEQFF.

The chain joins TRBV20-1 to TRBJ1-1; the D gene TCRdb calls, TRBD1, cannot be checked with no DNA. Germline values: CDR1 DFQATT, CDR2 SNEGSKA (reference sequence). This CDR3 region has 16 residues. CDR3 loop: CSARGRAGGMNTEAFF.

The V and J genes are TRBV4-1 and TRBJ1-2; the D call from TCRdb, TRBD1, cannot be confirmed without DNA. CDR1 is MGHRA and CDR2 is YSYEKL in the germline V gene. The CDR3 runs 16 residues. CDR3 sequence: CASSQPTDRLGRGYTF.

The rearrangement links TRBV12-3 or TRBV12-4 to TRBJ2-1. The CDR3 consists of 13 residues. CDR3 sequence reads: CASSLFDQNEQFF.

The J gene is TRBJ2-7, the V gene TRBV28; the D gene TCRdb calls, TRBD1, cannot be checked with no DNA. Germline assignment: CDR1 MDHEN and CDR2 SYDVKM. This CDR3 contains 14 residues. CDR3 in amino acids: CASSTRQGMYEQYF.

The chain carries TRBV5-1 and TRBJ1-2; TCRdb proposes TRBD1, but this gene call is untestable without DNA. The CDR3 runs 15 residues. Germline V gives CDR1 SGHRS, CDR2 YFSETQ. CDR3 sequence reads: CASSLGTGMSPGYTF. The entire variable domain, with the rest obtained from reference TRBV5-1 and TRBJ1-2, is as follows: KAGVTQTPRYLIKTRGQQVTLSCSPISGHRSVSWYQQTPGQGLQFLFEYFSETQRNKGNFPGRFSGRQFSNSRSEMNVSTLELGDSALYLCASSLGTGMSPGYTFGSGTRLTVV.

The V and J genes are TRBV15 and TRBJ2-1; TCRdb calls TRBD1, which cannot be checked without DNA. The CDR3 totals 18 residues. The germline V gene encodes CDR1 LNHNV and CDR2 YYDKDF (reference sequence). The CDR3 spells CATSVKAGQDSSYNEQFF.

The genes are TRBV2 and TRBJ2-3. This CDR3 region has 12 residues. Germline-derived CDR1 and CDR2 are SNHLY and FYNNEI. The CDR3 protein is CASSEALHAQYF. Together with reference TRBV2 and TRBJ2-3, the CDR3 gives the full variable domain: EPEVTQTPSHQVTQMGQEVILRCVPISNHLYFYWYRQILGQKVEFLVSFYNNEISEKSEIFDDQFSVERPDGSNFTLKIRSTKLEDSAMYFCASSEALHAQYFGPGTRLTVL.

This chain joins TRBV6-6 and TRBJ1-5; TCRdb's D call of TRBD1 is untestable without DNA. Germline V gene lookup returns CDR1 MNHNY and CDR2 SVGAGI (reference sequence). The CDR3 consists of 13 residues. CDR3 amino acids: CASSTQGIQPQHF.

The V call is TRBV20-1, the J call TRBJ2-7; TCRdb's assignment of TRBD1 cannot be checked, as there is no DNA. CDR3 length: 15 residues. Germline-derived CDR1 and CDR2 are DFQATT and SNEGSKA (reference sequence). CDR3 sequence reads: CSARVPGTGLYEQYF.

The chain joins TRBV4-3 to TRBJ2-3; TCRdb proposes TRBD2, but this gene call is untestable without DNA. Per the germline V gene, CDR1 is LGHNA and CDR2 is YSLEER. The CDR3 is 18 amino acids. CDR3: CASSQDGLSGGLTDTQYF.

J is TRBJ2-7 and V is TRBV27; lacking DNA, the TRBD2 call made by TCRdb goes unchecked. CDR1 and CDR2 (germline): MNHEY, SMNVEV (reference sequence). CDR3 length equals 14 residues. CDR3 protein: CASSSPGLDYEQYF.

The chain joins TRBV29-1 to TRBJ1-2; TCRdb's assignment of TRBD1 cannot be checked, as there is no DNA. The CDR3 length is 12 residues. Germline lookup yields CDR1 SQVTM and CDR2 ANQGSEA. This CDR3 is CSVLRDNYGYTF.

CDR3 loop: CASIFGDTGELFF. The genes are TRBV6-8 and TRBJ2-2. The CDR3 covers 13 residues. Germline CDR1 is MNHGY and CDR2 is SAAAGT.

This chain links TRBV7-8 with TRBJ2-2. The CDR3 is 15 residues long. CDR1 is SGHVS and CDR2 is FQNEAQ in the germline V gene. CDR3 amino acids: CASSSEPLNTGELFF.

The V gene is TRBV29-1, the J gene TRBJ2-3; the D call from TCRdb, TRBD1, cannot be confirmed without DNA. This CDR3 comprises 14 residues. From germline, CDR1 is SQVTM and CDR2 ANQGSEA. The CDR3 sequence: CSVEEGPGVDTQYF.

This rearrangement joins TRBV27 to TRBJ2-7; absent DNA, TCRdb's TRBD2 call cannot be checked. The CDR3 has 15 residues. Germline loops: CDR1 MNHEY, CDR2 SMNVEV (reference sequence). CDR3 protein: CASSSPLRGRYEQYF.

The CDR3 sequence is CASSQDLLDYGYTF. The V call is TRBV4-1, the J call TRBJ1-2. CDR1 is MGHRA and CDR2 is YSYEKL in the germline V gene. This CDR3 is 14 amino acids long.